This T cell receptor (beta chain) stems from a study of shared clonotypes between healthy human individuals. J was trimmed by 6 bases and V by 4 bases; bases with no gene match: 20. Germline V CDR1 and CDR2: SGHRS, YFSETQ. The CDR3 runs to 19 residues. This clone was counted a single time. Its antigen remains unidentified. Study-wide results and caveats: Rarefaction curves obtained for sorted subsets showed sequencing incomplete despite large depth.

Each PCR replicate from the sorted subsets contained 150 to 250 ng DNA, which is tens of thousands of T cell genomes. Profiling relied on immunoSEQ multiplex PCR, and the TCRdb table lists in-frame clones only, not all of them. Among 2.3 million or so clones listed, 93% were seen once. This receptor was identified in a man younger than 35 in good health. Some clones in this sample may be carry-over from other donors' samples. The chain carries TRBV5-1 and TRBJ2-1; TRBD1 agrees at 9 bases. The source material was naive CD4+ T cells from PBMCs. Subset in this sample: CD45RA+ positively selected. In DNA form, the CDR3 reads TGCGCCAGCAGCGGGAGGGGGACAGGGCAAACCCCCAGGTCCAATGAGCAGTTCTTC. It encodes CASSGRGTGQTPRSNEQFF.